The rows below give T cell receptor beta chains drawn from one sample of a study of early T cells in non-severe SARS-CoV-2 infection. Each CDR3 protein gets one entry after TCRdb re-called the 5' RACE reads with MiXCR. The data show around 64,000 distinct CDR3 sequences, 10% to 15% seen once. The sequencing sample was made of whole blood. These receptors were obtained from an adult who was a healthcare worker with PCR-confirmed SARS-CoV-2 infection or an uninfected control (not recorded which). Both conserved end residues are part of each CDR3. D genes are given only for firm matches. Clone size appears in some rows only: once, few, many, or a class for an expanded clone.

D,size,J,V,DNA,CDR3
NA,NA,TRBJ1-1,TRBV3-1,TGTGCCAGCAGACACTTTAACACTGAAGCTTTCTTT,CASRHFNTEAFF
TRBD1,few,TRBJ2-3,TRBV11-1,TGTGCCAGCAGCAGTCCCCCCGGGACAGTTTCAAATACGCAGTATTTT,CASSSPPGTVSNTQYF
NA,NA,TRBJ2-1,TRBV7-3,TGTGCCAGCAGCCCACCCTGGGTAGGTGAGCAGTTCTTC,CASSPPWVGEQFF
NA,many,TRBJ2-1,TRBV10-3,TGTGCCATCAGTGAGGTCCCAGCGAATGAGCAGTTCTTC,CAISEVPANEQFF
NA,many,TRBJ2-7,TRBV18,TGTGCCAGCTCACCACCCTCATTCGCAGTTTGGGAGCAGTACTTC,CASSPPSFAVWEQYF
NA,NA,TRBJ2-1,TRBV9,TGTGCCAGCAGCCCTAGATCCGGGTACAATGAGCAGTTCTTC,CASSPRSGYNEQFF
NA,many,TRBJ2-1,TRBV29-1,TGCAGCGTGGCCGCGGGGCGGCCGGGAAATGAGCAGTTCTTC,CSVAAGRPGNEQFF
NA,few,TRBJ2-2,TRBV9,TGTGCCAGCAGCGTAGCTACCGGGGAGCTGTTTTTT,CASSVATGELFF
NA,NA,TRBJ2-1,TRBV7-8,TGTGCCAGCAGCATCTCCGGGACGGACAATGAGCAGTTCTTC,CASSISGTDNEQFF
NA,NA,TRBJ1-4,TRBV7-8,TGTGCCAGCACAAAAAGCCCTCATAATGAAAAACTGTTTTTT,CASTKSPHNEKLFF
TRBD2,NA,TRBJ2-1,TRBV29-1,TGCAGCGTGAGCGGGAGTACGTACAATGAGCAGTTCTTC,CSVSGSTYNEQFF
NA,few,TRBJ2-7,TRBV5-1,TGCGCCAGCAGCTTGGCCGGCAGGGGAGAAGAGCAGTACTTC,CASSLAGRGEEQYF
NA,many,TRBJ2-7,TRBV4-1,TGCGCCAGCAGCCAGGTCGCTTCCTACGAGCAGTACTTC,CASSQVASYEQYF
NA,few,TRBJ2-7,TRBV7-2,TGTGCCAGCAGCTTAGGGGGGTCAGGGATTGGGAGCGAGCAGTACTTC,CASSLGGSGIGSEQYF
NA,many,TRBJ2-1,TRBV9,TGTGCCAGCAGCGTAGGGAGAGGGCTTTACAATGAGCAGTTCTTC,CASSVGRGLYNEQFF
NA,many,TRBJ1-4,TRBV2,TGTGCCAGCAGTGGACCCCGGGACGGGGGGGAAAAACTGTTTTTT,CASSGPRDGGEKLFF
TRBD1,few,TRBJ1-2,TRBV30,TGTGCCTGGAGCGACTGGGGACAGGGGGCACGGTATGGCTACACCTTC,CAWSDWGQGARYGYTF
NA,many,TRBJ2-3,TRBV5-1,TGCGCCAGCAGCCTCCCGGGCACAGATACGCAGTATTTT,CASSLPGTDTQYF
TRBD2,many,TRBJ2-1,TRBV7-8,TGTGCCAGCAGCTTAGGGAGCGGGGGTCTTGGGGAGCAGTTCTTC,CASSLGSGGLGEQFF
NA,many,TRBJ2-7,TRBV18,TGTGCCAGCTCATGGACGGCCGCCTACGAGCAGTACTTC,CASSWTAAYEQYF
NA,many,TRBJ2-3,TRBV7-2,TGTGCCAGCAGCTTAGTATCGGATACGCAGTATTTT,CASSLVSDTQYF
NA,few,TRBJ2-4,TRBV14,TGTGCCAGCAGCCAAGATGTGATAGCGGGAGTTGTGGGACAGGACATTCAGTACTTC,CASSQDVIAGVVGQDIQYF
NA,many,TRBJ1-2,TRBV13,TGTGCCAGCAGCTTATTTGGACAGCCGTATGGCTACACCTTC,CASSLFGQPYGYTF
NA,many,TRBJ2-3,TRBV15,TGTGCCACCAGCATGGCGGGTCCAGATACGCAGTATTTT,CATSMAGPDTQYF
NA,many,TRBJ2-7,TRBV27,TGTGCCAGCAGTTTATCTGCCGGAGGCAGCTACTACGAGCAGTACTTC,CASSLSAGGSYYEQYF
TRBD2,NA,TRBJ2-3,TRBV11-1,TGTGCCAGCAGCCCCCGAGGACTAGCCCTGGAGGATACGCAGTATTTT,CASSPRGLALEDTQYF
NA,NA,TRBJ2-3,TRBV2,TGTGCCAGCACCCAAACAGATACGCAGTATTTT,CASTQTDTQYF
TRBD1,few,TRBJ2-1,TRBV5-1,TGCGCCAGCAGCTTGTTCGGGACAGGGTCGGGGAATGAGCAGTTCTTC,CASSLFGTGSGNEQFF
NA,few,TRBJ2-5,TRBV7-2,TGTGCCAGCAGCTTAAGGCCCTTGGAGACCCAGTACTTC,CASSLRPLETQYF
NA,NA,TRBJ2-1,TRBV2,TGTGCCAGCACACCCCTTAGGTACAATGAGCAGTTCTTC,CASTPLRYNEQFF
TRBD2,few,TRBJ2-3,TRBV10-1,TGCGCCAGCAGTGAGTACCGGGGGGGCCTAGATACGCAGTATTTT,CASSEYRGGLDTQYF
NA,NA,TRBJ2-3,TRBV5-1,TGCGCCAGCACCCACGGTGGCGCCTGGGCAGATACGCAGTATTTT,CASTHGGAWADTQYF
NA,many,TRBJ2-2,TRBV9,TGTGCCAGCAGCGTTGGGACACGCCCGGGGGAGCTGTTTTTT,CASSVGTRPGELFF
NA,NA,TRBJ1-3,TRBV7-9,TGTGCCAGCAGGCCCGACAGTAACTCTGGAAACACCATATATTTT,CASRPDSNSGNTIYF
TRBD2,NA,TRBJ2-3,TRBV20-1,TGCAGTGCTAGAGTCGTAGGGAGGGGAGGAGATACGCAGTATTTT,CSARVVGRGGDTQYF
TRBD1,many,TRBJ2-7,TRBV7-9,TGTGCCAGCAGCTTAGTCGGGACAGGGCCGAAAAACGAGCAGTACTTC,CASSLVGTGPKNEQYF
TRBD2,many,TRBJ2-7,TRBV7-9,TGTGCCAGCAGCTGGGAGGGCCCAGGAGCCTACGAGCAGTACTTC,CASSWEGPGAYEQYF
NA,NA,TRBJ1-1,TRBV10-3,TGTGCCATCAGTGTGCGGGAGAACACTGAAGCTTTCTTT,CAISVRENTEAFF